This entry lists 2 T cell receptor beta chains sequenced from one sample in a study of vaccination and CD4 T cells after COVID-19. Cultured CD4+ T cells had their DNA profiled by the Oncomine TCR Beta short-read assay. TCRdb re-called the PCR reads with MiXCR, one entry per CDR3 protein. The sample lists several thousand distinct CDR3 sequences; about 61% were seen once. The sample's treatment: approximately 11-day PBMC culture with coronavirus spike peptide pools or control peptides (ViraFEST assay). These TCRs are of unknown antigen specificity. Sample: CD4+ T cells from blood, cultured in vitro. These receptors were taken from a human donor who had recovered from COVID-19.

The chain combines TRBV6-5 with TRBJ2-1; tentative D call: TRBD1 (5 bases). CDR1 is MNHEY, CDR2 SVGAGI, per germline. The CDR3 sequence is 15 residues long. V lost 1 base to trimming and J lost 2 bases, with 9 bases between them. CDR3 nucleotide sequence: TGTGCCAGCAGTTACTTGGCAGGGCCCTACAATGAGCAGTTCTTC. Translating it yields CASSYLAGPYNEQFF.

The chain joins TRBV7-2 to TRBJ2-7, with 8 nucleotides matching TRBD1. Trimming at V came to 5 bases and at J to 4 bases, leaving 10 bases not matched to a gene. This CDR3 has 15 amino acids. Germline CDR1 is SGHTA and CDR2 is FQGNSA. The chain's CDR3 is CASSPTPQGAYEQYF. Written as DNA, the CDR3 is TGTGCCAGCAGCCCAACCCCGCAGGGGGCGTACGAGCAGTACTTC.